These 25 T cell receptor beta chains were sequenced from one sample in a study of T cell responses to AZD1222 COVID-19 vaccine. Generated by immunoSEQ multiplex PCR, the TCRdb table keeps only in-frame clones and is missing some. The table shows about 110,000 clones, with 88% occurring only once. Sequencing used peripheral blood, obtained on day 0 of AZD1222 vaccination. The receptors derive from an adult in good health.

CDR3 residues: CASSVRDRDEKLFF. The CDR3 DNA is TGTGCCAGCAGCGTCCGGGACAGGGATGAAAAACTGTTTTTT. The chain is built from TRBV5-8 and TRBJ1-4, with 9 bases aligning to TRBD1. J was trimmed by 6 bases and V by 4 bases; bases with no gene match: 4. CDR1 is SGHTS and CDR2 is YDEGEE in the germline V gene. This CDR3 is 14 amino acids long.

J is TRBJ2-7 and V is TRBV5-5; D remains unclear. The CDR3 is 13 amino acids. V was shortened by 4 bases and J by 5 bases, with 13 bases between the two germline ends. CDR1 is SGHKS and CDR2 is YYEKEE in the germline V gene (reference sequence). The CDR3 here is CASSPLDYDEQYF. The CDR3 DNA reads TGTGCCAGCAGCCCCCTAGATTACGACGAGCAGTACTTC.

The gene calls are TRBV27 and TRBJ1-6; D might be TRBD1 (5 bases). V lost 1 base to trimming and J lost 9 bases, with 31 bases between them. From germline, CDR1 is MNHEY and CDR2 SMNVEV (reference sequence). The CDR3 has 21 amino acids. The CDR3 reads CASSLFPESGGGDRDGSPLHF. The CDR3, as DNA: TGTGCCAGCAGTTTATTCCCGGAAAGCGGGGGAGGGGACCGAGATGGTTCACCCCTCCACTTT.

This chain joins TRBV15 and TRBJ2-7; no clear D. This CDR3 has 15 residues. The germline V and J ends were trimmed by 0 bases and 2 bases, with 11 bases remaining between them. In germline, CDR1 is LNHNV, CDR2 YYDKDF (reference sequence). The CDR3 nucleotides are TGTGCCACCAGCAGAGATCTTAGCTCAACCTACGAGCAGTACTTC. This gives the protein CATSRDLSSTYEQYF.

This rearrangement joins TRBV20-1 to TRBJ2-1, with D unclear. Trimming stripped 6 bases from V and 7 bases from J, with 7 bases between. Germline-derived CDR1 and CDR2 are DFQATT and SNEGSKA (reference sequence). The CDR3 contains 10 residues. CDR3 region: CSAYRNEQFF. The DNA for the CDR3 is TGCAGTGCCTATAGGAATGAGCAGTTCTTC.

The chain couples TRBV28 to TRBJ1-5; tentatively, D is TRBD1 (5 bases). Trimming removed 11 bases from V and 2 bases from J, with 16 bases in between. Germline loops: CDR1 MDHEN, CDR2 SYDVKM. The CDR3 has 14 residues. This CDR3 is CAGGRQGGNQPQHF. For the CDR3, the DNA is TGTGCCGGGGGAAGGCAGGGAGGCAATCAGCCCCAGCATTTT.

The chain recombines TRBV5-5 with TRBJ2-1; D not certain. The V and J ends lost 0 bases and 0 bases respectively, with 7 bases between them. The CDR3 has 15 residues. The germline CDR1 and CDR2 sequences are SGHKS and YYEKEE (reference sequence). The CDR3, as DNA: TGTGCCAGCAGCTTGGACTTCAGCTCCTACAATGAGCAGTTCTTC. Encoded protein: CASSLDFSSYNEQFF.

V is TRBV10-3 and J is TRBJ1-6; tentatively, D is TRBD1 (6 bases). The germline gives CDR1 ENHRY, CDR2 SYGVKD. This CDR3 is 14 amino acids long. Trimming took off 3 bases at V and 5 bases at J, with 8 bases between the two ends. The CDR3: CAISDGGHNSPLHF. The CDR3 DNA reads TGTGCCATCAGTGATGGGGGCCATAATTCACCCCTCCACTTT.

The genes are TRBV5-4 and TRBJ1-2; no definite D call. Germline V gives CDR1 SGHNT, CDR2 YYREEE (reference sequence). CDR3 length: 14 amino acids. V shed 0 bases and J shed 1 base, with 7 bases lying between them. In DNA, the CDR3 is TGTGCCAGCAGCTTGGTACCAAATAACTATGGCTACACCTTC. Encoded protein: CASSLVPNNYGYTF.

CDR3 DNA: TGTGCCAGCAGCCAAGATGGGATAGTTCAGTACTTC. Translation: CASSQDGIVQYF. The J gene is TRBJ2-4, the V gene TRBV3-1 (or the pseudogene TRBV3-2); no clear D. The germline CDR1 and CDR2 sequences are LGHDT and YNNKEL (reference sequence). Trimming cost V 0 bases and J 11 bases, with 8 bases left between them. The CDR3 loop spans 12 amino acids.

V gene TRBV30 combines with J gene TRBJ1-5, with D uncertain. The germline V gene has CDR1 GTSNPN and CDR2 SVGIG (reference sequence). There are 15 residues in the CDR3. V was shortened by 0 bases and J by 6 bases, with 15 bases between the two germline ends. CDR3 in amino acids: CAWSVPYSLFQPQHF. CDR3 in DNA: TGTGCCTGGAGTGTTCCCTACAGTCTATTTCAGCCCCAGCATTTT.

The chain employs TRBV6-5 and TRBJ1-1; D is perhaps TRBD1 (5 bases). Trimming left V 1 base short and J 1 base short, with 7 bases between. This CDR3 is 14 amino acids long. In germline, CDR1 is MNHEY, CDR2 SVGAGI. CDR3 loop: CASSYFGQNTEAFF. CDR3 sequence (DNA): TGTGCCAGCAGTTACTTTGGACAGAACACTGAAGCTTTCTTT.

This clone was recorded once. The chain links TRBV10-3 to TRBJ1-1; 7 bases fit TRBD1. CDR1 is ENHRY, CDR2 SYGVKD, per germline. The ends lost 3 bases at V and 10 bases at J; junction bases unmatched: 5. The CDR3 totals 12 residues. The CDR3 region has the DNA TGTGCCATCAGTGACCTGGAGGGGGCAGCTTTCTTT. Translated: CAISDLEGAAFF.

This chain links TRBV2 with TRBJ1-4; possible D gene TRBD1, 5 bases. This CDR3 has 14 residues. Between the trimmed V and J ends, which lost 2 bases and 7 bases, there was a span of 11 bases. CDR1 and CDR2 from the germline V gene are SNHLY and FYNNEI. In DNA form, the CDR3 reads TGTGCCAGCAGTGAAAACAGGTCGGGTGAAAAACTGTTTTTT. Amino acids: CASSENRSGEKLFF.

The chain uses TRBV24-1 and TRBJ1-2; a weak D match, TRBD1 (6 bases). Germline CDR1 and CDR2: KGHDR and SFDVKD. The CDR3 is made up of 15 amino acids. Between the trimmed V and J ends, which lost 3 bases and 3 bases, there was a span of 13 bases. The DNA of the CDR3 is TGTGCCACCAGTGATGGTGGGGACAACGACTATGGCTACACCTTC. Encoded protein: CATSDGGDNDYGYTF.

The chain uses TRBV5-1 and TRBJ1-1; D is possibly TRBD1 (6 bases). The V gene's germline CDR1 is SGHRS and CDR2 YFSETQ. This CDR3 is built from 14 residues. V was shortened by 4 bases and J by 4 bases, with 14 bases between the two germline ends. In DNA form, the CDR3 reads TGCGCCAGCAGCCTGGGACACCAGGGCACTGAAGCTTTCTTT. Amino acid sequence: CASSLGHQGTEAFF.

V usage is TRBV7-6 and J usage is TRBJ2-1; TRBD2 is a possible D gene (6 bases). The V end was cut by 3 bases, the J end by 0 bases, with 9 bases between. The CDR3 runs 15 residues. Germline lookup yields CDR1 SGHVS and CDR2 FNYEAQ. In DNA, the CDR3 is TGTGCCAGCAGCTTTGTAGCGGTCTCCTACAATGAGCAGTTCTTC. Protein product: CASSFVAVSYNEQFF. Full variable domain (outside the CDR3, taken from reference TRBV7-6 and TRBJ2-1): GAGVSQSPRYKVTKRGQDVALRCDPISGHVSLYWYRQALGQGPEFLTYFNYEAQQDKSGLPNDRFSAERPEGSISTLTIQRTEQRDSAMYRCASSFVAVSYNEQFFGPGTRLTVL.

The V gene is TRBV4-1, the J gene TRBJ2-1; 9 positions match TRBD2. From germline, CDR1 is MGHRA and CDR2 YSYEKL. V trimming: 2 bases; J trimming: 2 bases; junction bases outside the gene matches: 7. The length of the CDR3 is 17 residues. CDR3: CASSQLIAGVPYNEQFF. The CDR3 bases are TGCGCCAGCAGCCAACTAATAGCGGGAGTTCCCTACAATGAGCAGTTCTTC.

The V call is TRBV28, the J call TRBJ2-7, with 8 bases lining up with TRBD1. V was pared by 2 bases and J by 1 base, with 7 bases of the junction left unmatched. Per the germline V gene, CDR1 is MDHEN and CDR2 is SYDVKM. This CDR3 is built from 16 residues. CDR3 amino acids: CASSLAGTGSSYEQYF. The CDR3 coding sequence is TGTGCCAGCAGTTTAGCTGGGACAGGATCTTCCTACGAGCAGTACTTC.

The chain uses TRBV15 and TRBJ1-6; 8 positions match TRBD1. Germline V gene data show CDR1 as LNHNV and CDR2 as YYDKDF (reference sequence). The CDR3 loop spans 14 amino acids. With 0 bases clipped from V and 10 bases from J, the junction kept 2 bases outside the gene matches. The CDR3 protein is CATSRDTGGSPLHF. The CDR3, as DNA: TGTGCCACCAGCAGAGATACAGGGGGGTCACCCCTCCACTTT.

The chain links TRBV28 to TRBJ2-3, with D perhaps TRBD2 (5 bases). The V end lost 5 bases, the J end lost 0 bases, and 9 bases lay between the germline ends. Per the germline V gene, CDR1 is MDHEN and CDR2 is SYDVKM. CDR3 length: 14 amino acids. Written as DNA, the CDR3 is TGTGCCAGCAGTCCCGAGGGCAGCACAGATACGCAGTATTTT. This codes for CASSPEGSTDTQYF.

The sample holds one count of this clone. This chain joins TRBV27 and TRBJ1-4; D is uncertain. With 5 bases removed from V and 8 bases from J, the gap between germline ends came to 12 bases. CDR1 is MNHEY, CDR2 SMNVEV, per germline (reference sequence). The CDR3 contains 13 residues. CDR3 sequence: CASSRRPGEKLFF. Written as DNA, the CDR3 is TGTGCCAGCAGTAGGCGCCCCGGGGAAAAACTGTTTTTT.

The chain has TRBV19 and TRBJ1-4; D remains unclear. CDR1 and CDR2 (germline): LNHDA, SQIVND (reference sequence). Deletions cut 3 bases from V and 0 bases from J, with 5 bases between. This CDR3 is built from 14 residues. The CDR3 sequence is CASSMRSTNEKLFF. CDR3 sequence (DNA): TGTGCCAGTAGTATGAGGTCAACTAATGAAAAACTGTTTTTT.

The rearrangement uses TRBV5-4 and TRBJ1-1; 9 nucleotides agree with TRBD1. The CDR3 length is 15 residues. From germline, CDR1 is SGHNT and CDR2 YYREEE (reference sequence). J was trimmed by 2 bases and V by 4 bases; bases with no gene match: 6. The CDR3 coding sequence is TGTGCCAGCAGCCTGCGGACAGGGGTTAACACTGAAGCTTTCTTT. It codes for CASSLRTGVNTEAFF.

The chain recombines TRBV5-1 with TRBJ2-2; 8 positions match TRBD2. V dropped 4 bases and J dropped 5; count of bases not matched to a gene: 13. The CDR3 runs to 17 residues. From germline, CDR1 is SGHRS and CDR2 YFSETQ. The CDR3 nucleotides read TGCGCCAGCAGCCCGAAATCAAGGACTAGCCGAACCGGGGAGCTGTTTTTT. Protein: CASSPKSRTSRTGELFF.